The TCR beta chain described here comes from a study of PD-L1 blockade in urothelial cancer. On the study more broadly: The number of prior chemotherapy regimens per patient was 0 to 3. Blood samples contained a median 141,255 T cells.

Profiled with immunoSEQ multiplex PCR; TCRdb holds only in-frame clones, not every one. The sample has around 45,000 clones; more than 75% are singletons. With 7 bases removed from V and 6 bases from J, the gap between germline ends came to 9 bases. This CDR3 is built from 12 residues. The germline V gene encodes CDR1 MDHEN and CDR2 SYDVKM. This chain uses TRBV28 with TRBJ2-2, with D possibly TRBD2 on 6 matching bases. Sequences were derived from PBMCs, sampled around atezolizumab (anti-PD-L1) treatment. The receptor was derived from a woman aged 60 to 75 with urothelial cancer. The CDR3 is CASTLAAGELFF. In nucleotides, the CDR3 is TGTGCCAGCACCTTAGCGGCCGGGGAGCTGTTTTTT.